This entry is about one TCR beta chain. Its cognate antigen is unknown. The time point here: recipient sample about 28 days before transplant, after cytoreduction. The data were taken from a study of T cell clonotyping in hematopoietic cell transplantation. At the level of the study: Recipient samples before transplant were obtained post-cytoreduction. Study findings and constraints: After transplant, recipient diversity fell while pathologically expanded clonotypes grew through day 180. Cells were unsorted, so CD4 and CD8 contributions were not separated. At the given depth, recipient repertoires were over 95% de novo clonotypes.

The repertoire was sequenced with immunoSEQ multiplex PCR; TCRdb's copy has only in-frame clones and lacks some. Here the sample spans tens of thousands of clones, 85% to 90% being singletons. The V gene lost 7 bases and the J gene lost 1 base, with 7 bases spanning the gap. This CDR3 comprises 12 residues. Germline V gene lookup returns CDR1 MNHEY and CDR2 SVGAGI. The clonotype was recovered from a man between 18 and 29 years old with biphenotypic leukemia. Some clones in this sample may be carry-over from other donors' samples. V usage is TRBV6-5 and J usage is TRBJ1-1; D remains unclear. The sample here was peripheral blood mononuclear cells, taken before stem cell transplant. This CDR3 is CASKPGNTEAFF. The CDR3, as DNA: TGTGCCAGCAAACCGGGGAACACTGAAGCTTTCTTT.